The 32 T cell receptor beta chains below all came from one sample that was sequenced in a study of identical twins. TCRdb reprocessed the 5' RACE reads with MiXCR, giving one entry per CDR3 protein. The sample includes hundreds of thousands of distinct CDR3 sequences, around 21% of them seen just once. These records were also assigned to another study, of T cells expressing NK-cell markers.

Sequencing was performed on PBMCs. The source of these receptors is a woman between 18 and 29 years old in good health.

At least ten counts were recorded for this clonotype. V is TRBV5-1 and J is TRBJ2-2, with 7 bases aligning to TRBD1. The CDR3 contains 15 residues. The V gene's germline CDR1 is SGHRS and CDR2 YFSETQ. J was trimmed by 7 bases and V by 6 bases; bases with no gene match: 12. CDR3 protein: CASIPGQRVGGELFF. As DNA, the CDR3 is TGCGCCAGCATTCCGGGACAGAGAGTCGGCGGGGAGCTGTTTTTT.

In its sample, this clonotype was seen a few times. The V call is TRBV6-6, the J call TRBJ2-7; D gene ambiguous. Germline V gives CDR1 MNHNY, CDR2 SVGAGI (reference sequence). Trimming cost V 2 bases and J 6 bases, with 8 bases left between them. The CDR3 has 12 residues. This chain's CDR3 is CASSYQVGEQYF. In DNA, the CDR3 is TGTGCCAGCAGTTACCAAGTGGGCGAGCAGTACTTC.

This clonotype was counted only a few times. The chain has TRBV10-1 and TRBJ2-2; 7 bases fit TRBD1. V shed 2 bases, J shed 3 bases, and the junction held 6 bases outside the gene matches. Germline assignment: CDR1 WNHNN and CDR2 SYGVQD (reference sequence). The CDR3 is made up of 16 amino acids. CDR3 residues: CASSEDSGGYTGELFF. CDR3 sequence (DNA): TGCGCCAGCAGTGAGGATTCAGGGGGTTACACCGGGGAGCTGTTTTTT.

This clonotype was counted between two and nine times. The CDR3 loop is CSAGGGQGGYGYTF. CDR3 bases: TGCAGTGCAGGAGGGGGGCAGGGAGGCTATGGCTACACCTTC. The chain has TRBV20-1 and TRBJ1-2; D is possibly TRBD1 (6 bases). The CDR3 length is 14 residues. Germline lookup yields CDR1 DFQATT and CDR2 SNEGSKA (reference sequence). The ends were cut back, 6 bases at V and 4 bases at J, with 18 bases in the middle.

This clonotype showed up just a few times. This chain joins TRBV7-9 and TRBJ2-1; D is possibly TRBD2 (5 bases). V was trimmed by 1 base and J by 7 bases, leaving 14 bases between them. The germline CDR1 and CDR2 sequences are SEHNR and FQNEAQ (reference sequence). This CDR3 contains 15 residues. CDR3 region: CASSLVRSGGNEQFF. The CDR3, as DNA: TGTGCCAGCAGCTTAGTCCGAAGCGGTGGGAATGAGCAGTTCTTC.

This rearrangement joins TRBV27 to TRBJ2-5; TRBD2 matches 7 bases. The CDR3 has 17 residues. Germline CDR1 is MNHEY and CDR2 is SMNVEV (reference sequence). Trimming cost V 2 bases and J 5 bases; bases outside gene matches: 14. The CDR3 sequence is CASSLNWRGGGSETQYF. The CDR3 nucleotides read TGTGCCAGCAGTTTAAACTGGCGTGGCGGGGGATCTGAGACCCAGTACTTC.

With regard to this clonotype: One end of the junction fails to match germline, which may point to a read error. This chain joins TRBV12-3 or TRBV12-4 and TRBJ1-2; 7 bases match TRBD1. The CDR3 spans 11 residues. CDR3 nucleotides: TGTGCCAGCAGTCGGAGGGACAGCGGCTCCTTC. It codes for CASSRRDSGSF.

This clonotype showed up just a few times. The V gene is TRBV9, the J gene TRBJ2-2, with TRBD2 as a possible D gene (5 bases). The V end lost 3 bases, the J end lost 0 bases, and 9 bases lay between the germline ends. The CDR3 totals 15 residues. The germline V gene has CDR1 SGDLS and CDR2 YYNGEE. CDR3 in amino acids: CASSAWTANTGELFF. The CDR3, as DNA: TGTGCCAGCAGCGCCTGGACTGCGAACACCGGGGAGCTGTTTTTT.

This clonotype was observed many times. The chain carries TRBV12-3 or TRBV12-4 and TRBJ2-7; TRBD1 agrees at 10 bases. CDR3 length equals 16 residues. J was trimmed by 3 bases and V by 6 bases; bases with no gene match: 11. The DNA of the CDR3 is TGTGCCAGCAGGTCGGGACAGGGGAGCGGGAGCTACGAGCAGTACTTC. It specifies CASRSGQGSGSYEQYF.

This clonotype occurred a few times. The chain combines TRBV3-1 with TRBJ2-3, with 11 bases aligning to TRBD2. The CDR3 sequence is 16 residues long. Germline trimming cut 1 base from V and 7 bases from J; bases unmatched to any gene: 7. The germline CDR1 and CDR2 sequences are LGHDT and YNNKEL (reference sequence). The CDR3 reads CASSQGTSGSLNTQYF. The CDR3 bases are TGTGCCAGCAGCCAAGGAACTAGCGGGAGCTTAAATACGCAGTATTTT.

This clonotype was counted ten times or more. J is TRBJ2-3 and V is TRBV20-1; D ambiguous. The CDR3 sequence is 12 residues long. Per the germline V gene, CDR1 is DFQATT and CDR2 is SNEGSKA (reference sequence). Trimming removed 1 base at V and 6 bases at J, with 8 bases between. Written as DNA, the CDR3 is TGCAGTGCTAGAGGGTCACCGGATACGCAGTATTTT. This codes for CSARGSPDTQYF.

This clonotype occurred a few times. The chain joins TRBV28 to TRBJ2-3; D gene unclear. CDR1 is MDHEN and CDR2 is SYDVKM in the germline V gene. Between the trimmed V and J ends, which lost 11 bases and 2 bases, there was a span of 14 bases. This CDR3 is built from 13 residues. In nucleotides, the CDR3 is TGTGCCTCCGGAACGGCTCCCACAGATACGCAGTATTTT. As protein: CASGTAPTDTQYF.

The table lists this clonotype with many counts. J is TRBJ1-1 and V is TRBV20-1, with no clear D. Germline assignment: CDR1 DFQATT and CDR2 SNEGSKA (reference sequence). The CDR3 covers 12 residues. V was shortened by 6 bases and J by 6 bases, with 14 bases between the two germline ends. The CDR3 coding sequence is TGCAGTGCCCCGACCCTTACACCTGAAGCTTTCTTT. It yields the protein CSAPTLTPEAFF.

This clonotype was picked up a small number of times. V and J are TRBV2 and TRBJ1-4, with D uncertain. The CDR3 extends over 15 amino acids. The V and J ends lost 2 bases and 4 bases respectively, with 11 bases between them. Germline V gene sequence: CDR1 SNHLY, CDR2 FYNNEI. The CDR3 region is CASSELAQFNEKLFF. The CDR3 DNA reads as TGTGCCAGCAGTGAATTGGCACAATTTAATGAAAAACTGTTTTTT.

The genes are TRBV4-3 and TRBJ1-2; maybe TRBD1 (5 bases). This CDR3 is built from 17 residues. The V end was cut by 0 bases, the J end by 5 bases, with 19 bases between. CDR1 and CDR2 from the germline V gene are LGHNA and YSLEER. The CDR3: CASSQDSGGDSWYGYTF. The CDR3 DNA follows: TGCGCCAGCAGCCAAGATTCGGGGGGGGATTCTTGGTATGGCTACACCTTC.

This chain links TRBV6-2 or TRBV6-3 with TRBJ2-5, with D possibly called TRBD1 or TRBD2 (5 bases each). Between the trimmed V and J ends, which lost 8 bases and 5 bases, there was a span of 12 bases. Per germline, CDR1 MNHEY and CDR2 SVGEGT. The CDR3 runs to 12 residues. The CDR3 protein is CASQGRLETQYF. The CDR3 DNA reads TGTGCCAGCCAGGGACGGTTGGAGACCCAGTACTTC.

This clonotype was detected only a few times. This rearrangement joins TRBV6-5 to TRBJ1-1; the D gene is possibly TRBD1 (6 bases). V dropped 0 bases and J dropped 1 base, with 9 bases sitting between them. This CDR3 spans 15 amino acids. Germline values: CDR1 MNHEY, CDR2 SVGAGI. This CDR3 is CASSYSGGANTEAFF. The DNA of the CDR3 is TGTGCCAGCAGTTACTCGGGGGGGGCGAACACTGAAGCTTTCTTT.

This clonotype was seen more than once but under ten times. J is TRBJ2-5 and V is TRBV20-1; D remains ambiguous. Trimming left V 5 bases short and J 0 bases short, with 7 bases between. The CDR3 sequence is 12 residues long. Germline V gene sequence: CDR1 DFQATT, CDR2 SNEGSKA (reference sequence). This CDR3 reads CSAAEHQETQYF. The DNA of the CDR3 is TGCAGTGCTGCCGAACACCAAGAGACCCAGTACTTC.

The chain employs TRBV5-6 and TRBJ2-7; D remains ambiguous. Germline CDR1 SGHDT, CDR2 YYEEEE. The CDR3 sequence is 14 residues long. The V gene lost 1 base and the J gene lost 6 bases, with 14 bases spanning the gap. The CDR3 protein is CASSLISTPLEQYF. The CDR3, as DNA: TGTGCCAGCAGCTTGATCAGTACCCCCCTCGAGCAGTACTTC.

This clonotype was recorded many times. This chain uses TRBV12-3 or TRBV12-4 with TRBJ2-1, with D unclear. Between the trimmed V and J ends, which lost 7 bases and 6 bases, there was a span of 13 bases. This CDR3 contains 13 residues. DNA of the CDR3: TGTGCCAGCACCCTTTGGGGTTCCAATGAGCAGTTCTTC. Translated: CASTLWGSNEQFF.

The chain has TRBV10-3 and TRBJ1-1; no clear D. CDR1 and CDR2 (germline): ENHRY, SYGVKD. V shed 2 bases and J shed 5 bases, with 6 bases lying between them. The CDR3 consists of 12 residues. In nucleotides, the CDR3 is TGTGCCATCAGTGAGGTGGGGACTGAAGCTTTCTTT. Its translation is CAISEVGTEAFF.

The chain employs TRBV5-1 and TRBJ2-1; 8 bases match TRBD2. In germline, CDR1 is SGHRS, CDR2 YFSETQ. This CDR3 contains 14 residues. The V gene end was trimmed by 3 bases and the J gene end by 7 bases; junction bases not matched to a gene: 6. CDR3 coding DNA: TGCGCCAGCAGCTCGAGCGGGAGTAGGAATGAGCAGTTCTTC. This translates into CASSSSGSRNEQFF.

This clonotype was picked up a small number of times. This rearrangement joins TRBV20-1 to TRBJ2-2; either TRBD1 or TRBD2 may supply D (5 bases each). Germline V gene sequence: CDR1 DFQATT, CDR2 SNEGSKA (reference sequence). V shed 3 bases and J shed 8 bases, with 10 bases lying between them. This CDR3 contains 12 residues. The CDR3 coding sequence is TGCAGTGCTAGGAGGGGCTCGGGGGAGCTGTTTTTT. Translating gives CSARRGSGELFF.

There are a few counts of this clonotype. The chain joins TRBV20-1 to TRBJ2-7, with D possibly TRBD1 on 5 matching bases. The CDR3 sequence is 13 residues long. Germline values: CDR1 DFQATT, CDR2 SNEGSKA (reference sequence). V gave up 1 base and J gave up 5 bases, with 12 bases separating them. The CDR3 nucleotides read TGCAGTGCTAGAGGAGCAGGGTTAAACGAGCAGTACTTC. This translates into CSARGAGLNEQYF.

V is TRBV5-1 and J is TRBJ2-5, with D possibly matching TRBD2 (6 bases). The V end lost 4 bases, the J end lost 6 bases, and 16 bases lay between the germline ends. Germline V gene sequence: CDR1 SGHRS, CDR2 YFSETQ. CDR3 length: 14 residues. CDR3 bases: TGCGCCAGCAGCCTGGGGGGACCGCTCCAGACCCAGTACTTC. Its translation: CASSLGGPLQTQYF.

The chain carries TRBV7-9 and TRBJ2-7, with D possibly being TRBD2 (5 bases). Germline V lookup: CDR1 SEHNR, CDR2 FQNEAQ (reference sequence). This CDR3 has 16 residues. Trimming shortened V by 1 base and J by 5 bases, and 18 bases separated the two germline ends. The DNA of the CDR3 is TGTGCCAGCAGCTTAGGTGGAGGAAGGGTCGGGCACGAGCAGTACTTC. Residues: CASSLGGGRVGHEQYF.

The rearrangement joins TRBV10-3 to TRBJ1-2, with 12 bases aligning to TRBD1. The CDR3 is made up of 14 amino acids. Trimming cost V 6 bases and J 6 bases; bases outside gene matches: 5. Germline V CDR1 and CDR2: ENHRY, SYGVKD. The CDR3 DNA follows: TGTGCCATCAGAAGGGGACAGGGGGCGAATGGCTACACCTTC. This sequence encodes CAIRRGQGANGYTF.

This clonotype was seen more than once but under ten times. The rearrangement links TRBV6-5 to TRBJ2-1; TRBD2 might be the D (6 bases). V lost 1 base to trimming and J lost 10 bases, with 17 bases between them. This CDR3 is 15 amino acids long. Germline loops: CDR1 MNHEY, CDR2 SVGAGI. The CDR3: CASSYLGTALGEQFF. CDR3 in DNA: TGTGCCAGCAGTTACTTAGGGACTGCGCTTGGGGAGCAGTTCTTC.

V gene TRBV6-1 combines with J gene TRBJ2-7; D remains ambiguous. Germline V lookup: CDR1 MNHNS, CDR2 SASEGT. V shed 8 bases and J shed 2 bases, with 13 bases lying between them. This CDR3 region has 13 residues. The DNA of the CDR3 is TGTGCCAGCGACGTGCCCAGGCCCTACGAGCAGTACTTC. Protein product: CASDVPRPYEQYF.

Comment on this clonotype: A much larger clone differs from this one at a single base, so this may be a read error. The V call is TRBV7-9, the J call TRBJ2-5; D is undetermined. Germline CDR1 is SEHNR and CDR2 is FQNEAQ (reference sequence). V was shortened by 3 bases and J by 2 bases, with 4 bases between the two germline ends. The length of the CDR3 is 12 residues. This chain's CDR3 is CASSFEQETQYF. The CDR3, as DNA: TGTGCCAGCAGCTTCGAGCAAGAGACCCAGTACTTC.

The chain recombines TRBV12-3 or TRBV12-4 with TRBJ2-2, with 9 positions matching TRBD2. V lost 6 bases, J lost 4 bases, and 6 bases stayed unmatched. The CDR3 spans 15 residues. The CDR3 sequence: CASRWREGGTGELFF. The CDR3 nucleotides are TGTGCCAGCAGGTGGCGGGAGGGCGGCACCGGGGAGCTGTTTTTT.

J is TRBJ2-2 and V is TRBV20-1; TRBD2 matches 7 bases. CDR1 is DFQATT and CDR2 is SNEGSKA in the germline V gene (reference sequence). The junction had 8 bases not matched to a gene; V was cut back by 6 bases and J by 7 bases. The CDR3 sequence is 13 residues long. CDR3 region: CSAGLAAHGELFF. For the CDR3, the DNA is TGCAGTGCGGGGCTAGCGGCCCACGGGGAGCTGTTTTTT.